The present entry profiles one T cell receptor (beta chain) with its context. Only in-frame clones appear in the TCRdb table, and some are missing; sequencing was by immunoSEQ multiplex PCR. The sample contains about 46,000 clones, approximately 89% of which appear only once. Germline V gene lookup returns CDR1 MNHEY and CDR2 SMNVEV (reference sequence). The CDR3 is made up of 13 amino acids. V lost 0 bases and J lost 7, with 9 bases in between. The data originate from a study of T cell changes during pregnancy in multiple sclerosis. Sequencing used CD8+ T cells from peripheral blood mononuclear cells, obtained in the second trimester of pregnancy. V gene TRBV27 combines with J gene TRBJ1-1; tentative D call: TRBD1 (5 bases). The receptor was isolated from a female donor with multiple sclerosis, enrolled in a pregnancy study. This CDR3 reads CASSLSGPGEAFF. The CDR3 DNA reads as TGTGCCAGCAGTTTATCGGGGCCGGGTGAAGCTTTCTTT.